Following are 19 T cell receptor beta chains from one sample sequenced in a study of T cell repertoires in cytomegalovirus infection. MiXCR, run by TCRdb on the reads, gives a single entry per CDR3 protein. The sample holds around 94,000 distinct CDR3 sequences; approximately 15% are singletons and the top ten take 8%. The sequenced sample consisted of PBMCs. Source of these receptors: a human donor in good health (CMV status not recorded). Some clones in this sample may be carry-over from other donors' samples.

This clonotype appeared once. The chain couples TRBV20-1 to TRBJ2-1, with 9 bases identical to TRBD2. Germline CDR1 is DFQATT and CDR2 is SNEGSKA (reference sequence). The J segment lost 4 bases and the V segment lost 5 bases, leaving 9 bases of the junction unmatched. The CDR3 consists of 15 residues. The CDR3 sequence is CSAWQRGAPYNEQFF. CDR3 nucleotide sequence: TGCAGTGCTTGGCAGCGGGGGGCCCCTTACAATGAGCAGTTCTTC.

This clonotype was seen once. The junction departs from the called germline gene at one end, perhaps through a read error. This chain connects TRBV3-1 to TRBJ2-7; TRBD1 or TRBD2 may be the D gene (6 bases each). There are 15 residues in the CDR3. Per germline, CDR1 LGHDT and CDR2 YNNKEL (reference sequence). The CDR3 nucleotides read TGTGCCAACAGCCGAAGGGGGGACGCCAACTACGAGCAGTACTTC. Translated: CANSRRGDANYEQYF.

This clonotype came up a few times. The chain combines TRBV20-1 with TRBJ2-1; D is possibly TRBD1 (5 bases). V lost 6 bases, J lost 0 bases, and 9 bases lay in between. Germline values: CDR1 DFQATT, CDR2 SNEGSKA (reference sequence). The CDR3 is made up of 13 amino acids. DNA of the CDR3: TGCAGTGCACACACAGGCTCCTACAATGAGCAGTTCTTC. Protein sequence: CSAHTGSYNEQFF.

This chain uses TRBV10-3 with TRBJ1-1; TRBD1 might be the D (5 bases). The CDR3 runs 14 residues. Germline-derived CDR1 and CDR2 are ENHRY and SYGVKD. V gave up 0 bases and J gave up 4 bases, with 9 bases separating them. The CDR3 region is CAISESPRGTEAFF. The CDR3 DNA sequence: TGTGCCATCAGTGAGTCCCCTAGGGGCACTGAAGCTTTCTTT.

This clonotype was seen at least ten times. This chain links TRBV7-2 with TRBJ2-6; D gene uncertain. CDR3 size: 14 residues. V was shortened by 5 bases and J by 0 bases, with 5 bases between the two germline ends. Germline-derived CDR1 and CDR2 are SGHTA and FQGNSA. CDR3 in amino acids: CASSVSSGANVLTF. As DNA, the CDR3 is TGTGCCAGCAGCGTCTCCTCTGGGGCCAACGTCCTGACTTTC. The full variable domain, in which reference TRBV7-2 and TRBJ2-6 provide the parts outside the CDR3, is GAGVSQSPSNKVTEKGKDVELRCDPISGHTALYWYRQSLGQGLEFLIYFQGNSAPDKSGLPSDRFSAERTGGSVSTLTIQRTQQEDSAVYLCASSVSSGANVLTFGAGSRLTVL.

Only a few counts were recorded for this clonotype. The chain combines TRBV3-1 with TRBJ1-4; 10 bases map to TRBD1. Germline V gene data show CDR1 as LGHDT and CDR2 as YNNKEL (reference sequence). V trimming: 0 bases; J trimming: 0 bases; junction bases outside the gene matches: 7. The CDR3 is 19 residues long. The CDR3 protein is CASSQEGTGVGPTNEKLFF. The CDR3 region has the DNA TGTGCCAGCAGCCAAGAGGGGACAGGGGTAGGACCAACTAATGAAAAACTGTTTTTT.

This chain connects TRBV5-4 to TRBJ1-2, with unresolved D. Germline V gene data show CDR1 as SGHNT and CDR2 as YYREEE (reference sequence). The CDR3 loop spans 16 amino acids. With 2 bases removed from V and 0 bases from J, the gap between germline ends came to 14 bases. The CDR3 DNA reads TGTGCCAGCAGCTTAGGCAGGAGTGCTTCTAACTATGGCTACACCTTC. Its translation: CASSLGRSASNYGYTF.

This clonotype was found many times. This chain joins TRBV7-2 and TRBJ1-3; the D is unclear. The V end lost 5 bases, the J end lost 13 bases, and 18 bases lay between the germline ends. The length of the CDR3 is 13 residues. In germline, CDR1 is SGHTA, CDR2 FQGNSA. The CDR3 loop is CASSLGPPAAIYF. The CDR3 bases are TGTGCCAGCAGCCTCGGGCCTCCCGCCGCTATATATTTT.

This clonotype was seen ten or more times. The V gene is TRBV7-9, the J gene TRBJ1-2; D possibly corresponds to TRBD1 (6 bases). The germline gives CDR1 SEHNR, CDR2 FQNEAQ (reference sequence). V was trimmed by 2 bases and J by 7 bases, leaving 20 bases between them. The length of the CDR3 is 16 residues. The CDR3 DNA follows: TGTGCCAGCAGCTTAACAGGACAGTCCCCGTATCGTGGCTACACCTTC. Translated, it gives CASSLTGQSPYRGYTF.

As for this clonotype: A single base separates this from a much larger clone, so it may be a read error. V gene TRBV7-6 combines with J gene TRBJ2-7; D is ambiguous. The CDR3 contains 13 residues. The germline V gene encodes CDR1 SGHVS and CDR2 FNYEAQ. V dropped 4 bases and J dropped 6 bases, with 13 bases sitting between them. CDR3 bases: TGTGCCAGCAGCTCTTCTAATATGTTCGAGCAGTACTTC. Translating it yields CASSSSNMFEQYF.

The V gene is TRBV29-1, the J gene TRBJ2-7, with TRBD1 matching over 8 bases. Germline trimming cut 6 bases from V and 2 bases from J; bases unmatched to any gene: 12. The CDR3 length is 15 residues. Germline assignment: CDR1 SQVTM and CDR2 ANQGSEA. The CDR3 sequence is CSVAPGTGSTYEQYF. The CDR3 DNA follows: TGCAGCGTCGCACCCGGGACAGGCTCAACCTACGAGCAGTACTTC.

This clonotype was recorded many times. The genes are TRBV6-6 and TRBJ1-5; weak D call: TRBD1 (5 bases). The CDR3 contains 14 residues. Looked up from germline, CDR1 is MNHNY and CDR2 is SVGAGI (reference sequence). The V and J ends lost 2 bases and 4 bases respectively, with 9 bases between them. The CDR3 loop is CASSYQSGNQPQHF. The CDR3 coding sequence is TGTGCCAGCAGTTACCAGTCAGGGAATCAGCCCCAGCATTTT.

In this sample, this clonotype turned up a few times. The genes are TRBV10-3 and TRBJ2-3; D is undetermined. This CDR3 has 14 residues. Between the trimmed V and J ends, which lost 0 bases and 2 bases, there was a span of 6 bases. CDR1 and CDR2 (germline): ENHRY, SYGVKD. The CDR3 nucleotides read TGTGCCATCAGTGAGTCGAAAGACACAGATACGCAGTATTTT. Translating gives CAISESKDTDTQYF.

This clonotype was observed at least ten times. The CDR3 protein is CATRDRALAYGYTF. CDR3 sequence (DNA): TGTGCCACCCGGGACAGGGCTTTAGCCTATGGCTACACCTTC. This chain links TRBV10-3 with TRBJ1-2, with 9 nucleotides matching TRBD1. Germline CDR1 ENHRY, CDR2 SYGVKD. The CDR3 loop spans 14 amino acids. J lost 4 bases, V lost 10 bases, and 10 bases had no gene match.

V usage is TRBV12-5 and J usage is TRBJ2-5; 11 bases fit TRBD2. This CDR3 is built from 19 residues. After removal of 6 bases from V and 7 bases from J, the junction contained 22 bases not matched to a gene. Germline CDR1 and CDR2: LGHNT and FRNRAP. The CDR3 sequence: CASGRQLAGGRNPLGTQYF. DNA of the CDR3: TGTGCTAGTGGCCGACAGCTAGCGGGGGGCCGGAACCCTCTCGGGACCCAGTACTTC. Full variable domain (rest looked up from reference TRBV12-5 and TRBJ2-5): DARVTQTPRHKVTEMGQEVTMRCQPILGHNTVFWYRQTMMQGLELLAYFRNRAPLDDSGMPKDRFSAEMPDATLATLKIQPSEPRDSAVYFCASGRQLAGGRNPLGTQYFGPGTRLLVL.

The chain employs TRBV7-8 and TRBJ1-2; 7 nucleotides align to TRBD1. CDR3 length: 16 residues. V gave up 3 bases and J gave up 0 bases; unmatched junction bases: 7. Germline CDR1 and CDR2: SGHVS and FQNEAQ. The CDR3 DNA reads TGTGCCAGCAGCTTCGACAGGGCTCCCGCTAACTATGGCTACACCTTC. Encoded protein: CASSFDRAPANYGYTF.

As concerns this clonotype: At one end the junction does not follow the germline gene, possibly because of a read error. This CDR3 reads CSARPDLAGAAVVF. The CDR3 DNA follows: TGCAGTGCTAGGCCGGATCTAGCGGGGGCCGCCGTCGTCTTC. The chain employs TRBV20-1 and TRBJ2-5; 10 bases fit TRBD2. The CDR3 consists of 14 residues. Germline CDR1 and CDR2: DFQATT and SNEGSKA (reference sequence).

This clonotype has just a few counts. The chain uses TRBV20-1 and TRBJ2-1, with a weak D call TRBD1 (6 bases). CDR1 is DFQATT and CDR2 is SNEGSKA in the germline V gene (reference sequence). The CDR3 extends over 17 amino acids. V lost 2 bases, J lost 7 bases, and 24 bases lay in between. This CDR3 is CSARLDRTALSTNEQFF. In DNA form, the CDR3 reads TGCAGTGCTAGACTTGACAGGACCGCCCTCTCAACGAATGAGCAGTTCTTC.

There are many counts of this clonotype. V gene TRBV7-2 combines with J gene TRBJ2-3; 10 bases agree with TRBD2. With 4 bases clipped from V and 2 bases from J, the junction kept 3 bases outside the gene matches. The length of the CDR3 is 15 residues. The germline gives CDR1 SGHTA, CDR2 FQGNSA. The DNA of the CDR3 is TGTGCCAGCAGCTCCGGACTAGCGGCCACAGATACGCAGTATTTT. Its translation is CASSSGLAATDTQYF.